Following are 7 T cell receptor beta chains from one sample sequenced in a study of identical twins. TCRdb called the 5' RACE reads again in MiXCR, with one record for every CDR3 protein. The table has hundreds of thousands of distinct CDR3 sequences, 8.5% to 9.5% seen once. This sample was also put to use in a study of yellow fever vaccine responses in identical twins.

The sequenced material came from PBMCs. These receptors all come from a woman younger than 30 in good health.

This clonotype was detected only a few times. CDR3 nucleotide sequence: TGTGCCAGCAGCTCCGACGGGACATGGATCTACAATGAGCAGTTCTTC. It yields the protein CASSSDGTWIYNEQFF. The rearrangement joins TRBV7-2 to TRBJ2-1, with D perhaps matching TRBD1 (6 bases). CDR1 SGHTA and CDR2 FQGNSA come from the germline V gene. The V gene lost 4 bases and the J gene lost 3 bases, with 16 bases spanning the gap. CDR3 length: 16 residues.

This clonotype was found a few times. This rearrangement joins TRBV20-1 to TRBJ1-5; 8 bases align to TRBD1. The germline gives CDR1 DFQATT, CDR2 SNEGSKA (reference sequence). V lost 3 bases and J lost 2; bases outside the gene matches: 12. The CDR3 runs 17 residues. CDR3 region: CSARNRGFLNGNQPQHF. The DNA of the CDR3 is TGCAGTGCTAGGAACAGGGGGTTCCTGAATGGCAATCAGCCCCAGCATTTT.

The V gene is TRBV6-5, the J gene TRBJ1-3, with 7 bases lining up with TRBD1. The CDR3 consists of 16 residues. Unmatched junction bases numbered 6, after V lost 0 bases and J lost 4 bases. From germline, CDR1 is MNHEY and CDR2 SVGAGI. The CDR3 region is CASSYSTGNRGNTIYF. The CDR3 DNA reads as TGTGCCAGCAGTTACTCGACAGGGAATCGAGGAAACACCATATATTTT.

This clonotype was counted many times. The chain couples TRBV25-1 to TRBJ1-2; TRBD1 is a possible D gene (6 bases). The V gene's germline CDR1 is MGHDK and CDR2 SYGVNS. V was clipped by 3 bases and J by 11 bases, with 28 bases between them. The CDR3 loop spans 17 amino acids. The CDR3 region is CASSEVEQGPFSRQYTF. CDR3 nucleotides: TGTGCCAGCAGTGAGGTCGAACAGGGACCTTTCTCCCGCCAGTACACCTTC.

This clonotype turned up a few times. The genes are TRBV10-3 and TRBJ2-7, with TRBD2 matching over 9 bases. CDR1 and CDR2 (germline): ENHRY, SYGVKD. The V gene end was trimmed by 7 bases and the J gene end by 1 base; junction bases not matched to a gene: 8. This CDR3 is built from 15 residues. The CDR3 reads CAITNSGSLSYEQYF. CDR3 in DNA: TGTGCCATCACTAATAGCGGGAGTCTATCCTACGAGCAGTACTTC.

The chain is built from TRBV5-1 and TRBJ2-1, with TRBD1 as a possible D gene (5 bases). The CDR3 covers 14 residues. V was pared by 4 bases and J by 6 bases, with 14 bases between. Germline V gives CDR1 SGHRS, CDR2 YFSETQ. The CDR3: CASSVQGMGNEQFF. DNA of the CDR3: TGCGCCAGCAGCGTTCAGGGTATGGGCAATGAGCAGTTCTTC. Looking up the rest from reference TRBV5-1 and TRBJ2-1 gives the full variable domain: KAGVTQTPRYLIKTRGQQVTLSCSPISGHRSVSWYQQTPGQGLQFLFEYFSETQRNKGNFPGRFSGRQFSNSRSEMNVSTLELGDSALYLCASSVQGMGNEQFFGPGTRLTVL.

In its sample, this clonotype was seen a few times. The rearrangement links TRBV10-3 to TRBJ2-7; tentative D call: TRBD1 (6 bases). CDR1 and CDR2 from the germline V gene are ENHRY and SYGVKD. Trimming pared 2 bases from V and 4 bases from J, leaving 12 bases between. The CDR3 sequence is 14 residues long. In nucleotides, the CDR3 is TGTGCCATCAGTGAGCAGGGGACACAGTACGAGCAGTACTTC. Its protein is CAISEQGTQYEQYF.